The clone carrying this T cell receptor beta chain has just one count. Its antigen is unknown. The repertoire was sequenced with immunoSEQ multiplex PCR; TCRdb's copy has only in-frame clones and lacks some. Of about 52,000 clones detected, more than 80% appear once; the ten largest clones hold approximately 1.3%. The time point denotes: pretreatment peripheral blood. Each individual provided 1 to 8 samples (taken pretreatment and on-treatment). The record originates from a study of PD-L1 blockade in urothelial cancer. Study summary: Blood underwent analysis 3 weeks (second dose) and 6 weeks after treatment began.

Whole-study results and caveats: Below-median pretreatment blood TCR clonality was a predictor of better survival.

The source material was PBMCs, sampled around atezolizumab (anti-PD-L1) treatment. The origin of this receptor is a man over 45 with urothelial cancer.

In DNA form, the CDR3 reads TGTGCCAGCAGCTTAGTTGAGATGAGCGAGCAGTACTTC. It translates to CASSLVEMSEQYF. The rearrangement links TRBV11-2 to TRBJ2-7; D unclear. Germline V gene lookup returns CDR1 SGHAT and CDR2 FQNNGV. Trimming removed 1 base from V and 6 bases from J, with 10 bases in between. The CDR3 has 13 residues.